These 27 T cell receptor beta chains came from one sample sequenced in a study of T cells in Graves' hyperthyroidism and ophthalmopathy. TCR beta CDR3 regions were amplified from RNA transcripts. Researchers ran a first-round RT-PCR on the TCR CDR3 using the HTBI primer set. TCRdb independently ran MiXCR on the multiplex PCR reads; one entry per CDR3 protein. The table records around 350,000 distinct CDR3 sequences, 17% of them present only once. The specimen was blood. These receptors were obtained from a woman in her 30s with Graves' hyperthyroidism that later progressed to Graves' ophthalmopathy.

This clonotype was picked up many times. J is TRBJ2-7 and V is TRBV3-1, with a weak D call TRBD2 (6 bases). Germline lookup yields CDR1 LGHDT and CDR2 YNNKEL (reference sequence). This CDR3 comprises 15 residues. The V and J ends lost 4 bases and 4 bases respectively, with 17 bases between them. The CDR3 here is CASSPRPSDPYEQYF. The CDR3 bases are TGTGCCAGCAGCCCTCGGCCTAGCGACCCGTACGAGCAGTACTTC.

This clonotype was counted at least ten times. CDR3 loop: CASSQRGLGDTEAFF. The DNA for the CDR3 is TGTGCCAGCAGCCAACGGGGGTTGGGAGACACTGAAGCTTTCTTT. The chain employs TRBV3-1 and TRBJ1-1, with a tentative D call TRBD1 (5 bases). V lost 2 bases to trimming and J lost 3 bases, with 13 bases between them. The CDR3 loop spans 15 amino acids. The germline V gene has CDR1 LGHDT and CDR2 YNNKEL (reference sequence).

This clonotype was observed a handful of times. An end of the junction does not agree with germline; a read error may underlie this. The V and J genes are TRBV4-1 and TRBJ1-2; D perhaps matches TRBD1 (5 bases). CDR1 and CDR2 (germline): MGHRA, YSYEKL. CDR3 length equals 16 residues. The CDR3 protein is CASSEERDQGSHGYTF. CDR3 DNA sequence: TGCGCCAGCAGCGAAGAACGAGATCAGGGAAGCCATGGCTACACCTTC.

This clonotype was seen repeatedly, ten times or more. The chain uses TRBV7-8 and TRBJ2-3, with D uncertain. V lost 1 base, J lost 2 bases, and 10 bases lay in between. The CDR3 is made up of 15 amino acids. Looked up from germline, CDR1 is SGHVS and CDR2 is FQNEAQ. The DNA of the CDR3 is TGTGCCAGCAGCTTAGGAGCTCGGCACACAGATACGCAGTATTTT. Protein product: CASSLGARHTDTQYF.

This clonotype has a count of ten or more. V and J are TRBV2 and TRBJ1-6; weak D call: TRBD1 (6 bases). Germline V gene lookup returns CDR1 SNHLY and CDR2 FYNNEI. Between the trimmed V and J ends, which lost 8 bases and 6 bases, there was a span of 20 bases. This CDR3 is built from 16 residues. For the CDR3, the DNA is TGTGCCAGCGAACTGGGGGGGGCGCGTCTTAATTCACCCCTCCACTTT. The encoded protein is CASELGGARLNSPLHF.

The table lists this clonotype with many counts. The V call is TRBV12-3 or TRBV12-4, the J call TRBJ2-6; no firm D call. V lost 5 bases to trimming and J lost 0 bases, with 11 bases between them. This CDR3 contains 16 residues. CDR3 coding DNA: TGTGCCAGCAGTGGCATCCATTCCTCTGGGGCCAACGTCCTGACTTTC. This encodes CASSGIHSSGANVLTF.

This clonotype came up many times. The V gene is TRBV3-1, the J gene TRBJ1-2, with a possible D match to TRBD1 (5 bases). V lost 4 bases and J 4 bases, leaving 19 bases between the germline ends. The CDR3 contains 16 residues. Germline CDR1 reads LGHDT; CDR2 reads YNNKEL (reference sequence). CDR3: CASSPRDGGVSYGYTF. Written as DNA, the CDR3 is TGTGCCAGCAGCCCAAGGGACGGAGGGGTTAGCTATGGCTACACCTTC.

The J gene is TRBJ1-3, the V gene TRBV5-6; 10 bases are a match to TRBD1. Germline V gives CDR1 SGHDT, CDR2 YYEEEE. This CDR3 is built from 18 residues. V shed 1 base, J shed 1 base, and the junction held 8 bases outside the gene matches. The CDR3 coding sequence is TGTGCCAGCAGCTTGTTGGGACAGGGGTCTTATTCTGGAAACACCATATATTTT. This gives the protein CASSLLGQGSYSGNTIYF. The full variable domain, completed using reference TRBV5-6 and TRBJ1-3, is DAGVTQSPTHLIKTRGQQVTLRCSPKSGHDTVSWYQQALGQGPQFIFQYYEEEERQRGNFPDRFSGHQFPNYSSELNVNALLLGDSALYLCASSLLGQGSYSGNTIYFGEGSWLTVV.

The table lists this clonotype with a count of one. In DNA, the CDR3 is TGCAGTGCTCCCTTAGGGGGGGTTGGAGAGACCCAGTACTTC. Translating gives CSAPLGGVGETQYF. The chain combines TRBV20-1 with TRBJ2-5, with a possible D match to TRBD2 (7 bases). CDR1 and CDR2 from the germline V gene are DFQATT and SNEGSKA (reference sequence). The germline V and J ends were trimmed by 5 bases and 4 bases, with 17 bases remaining between them. This CDR3 comprises 14 residues.

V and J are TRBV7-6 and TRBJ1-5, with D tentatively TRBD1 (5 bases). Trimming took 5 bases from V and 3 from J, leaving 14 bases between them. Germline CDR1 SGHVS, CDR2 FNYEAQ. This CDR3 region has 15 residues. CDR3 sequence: CASSPGPGNNQPQHF. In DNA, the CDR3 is TGTGCCAGCAGCCCGGGACCGGGAAACAATCAGCCCCAGCATTTT.

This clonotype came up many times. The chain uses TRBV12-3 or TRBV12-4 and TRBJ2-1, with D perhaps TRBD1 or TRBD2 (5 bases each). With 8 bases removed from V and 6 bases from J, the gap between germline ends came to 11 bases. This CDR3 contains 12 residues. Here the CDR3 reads CASGRGSNEQFF. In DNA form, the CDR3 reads TGTGCCAGCGGCCGGGGCTCCAATGAGCAGTTCTTC.

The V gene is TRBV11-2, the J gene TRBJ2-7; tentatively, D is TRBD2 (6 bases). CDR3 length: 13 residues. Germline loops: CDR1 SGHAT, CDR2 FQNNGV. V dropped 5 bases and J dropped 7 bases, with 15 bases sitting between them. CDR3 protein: CASSMGLGEEQYF. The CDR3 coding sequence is TGTGCCAGCAGCATGGGACTGGGCGAGGAGCAGTACTTC.

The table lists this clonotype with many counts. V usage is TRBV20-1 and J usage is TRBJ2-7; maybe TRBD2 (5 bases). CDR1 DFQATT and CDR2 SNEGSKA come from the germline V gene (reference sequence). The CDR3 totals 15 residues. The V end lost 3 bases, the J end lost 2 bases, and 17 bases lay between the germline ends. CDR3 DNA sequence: TGCAGTGCTAGCCACCCTCGGAGGATCCCCTACGAGCAGTACTTC. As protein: CSASHPRRIPYEQYF.

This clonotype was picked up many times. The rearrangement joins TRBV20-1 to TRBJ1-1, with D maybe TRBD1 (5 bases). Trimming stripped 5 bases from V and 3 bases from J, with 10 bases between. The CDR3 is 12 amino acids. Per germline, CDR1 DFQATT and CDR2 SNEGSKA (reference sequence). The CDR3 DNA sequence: TGCAGTGCTGGGGACCGCCACACTGAAGCTTTCTTT. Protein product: CSAGDRHTEAFF.

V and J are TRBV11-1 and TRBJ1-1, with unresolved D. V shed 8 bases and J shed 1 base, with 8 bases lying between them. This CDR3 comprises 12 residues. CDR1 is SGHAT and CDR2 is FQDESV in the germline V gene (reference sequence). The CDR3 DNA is TGTGCCAGCTCGGAGTGGAACACTGAAGCTTTCTTT. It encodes CASSEWNTEAFF. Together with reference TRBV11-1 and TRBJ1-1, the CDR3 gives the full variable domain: EAEVAQSPRYKITEKSQAVAFWCDPISGHATLYWYRQILGQGPELLVQFQDESVVDDSQLPKDRFSAERLKGVDSTLKIQPAELGDSAMYLCASSEWNTEAFFGQGTRLTVV.

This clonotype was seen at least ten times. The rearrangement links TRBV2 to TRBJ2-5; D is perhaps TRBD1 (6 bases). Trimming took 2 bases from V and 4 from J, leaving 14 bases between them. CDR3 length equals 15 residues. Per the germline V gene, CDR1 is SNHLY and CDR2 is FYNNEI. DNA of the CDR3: TGTGCCAGCAGTGAAACCGGGACAATTGGAGAGACCCAGTACTTC. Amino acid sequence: CASSETGTIGETQYF. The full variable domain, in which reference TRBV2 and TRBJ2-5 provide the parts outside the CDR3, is EPEVTQTPSHQVTQMGQEVILRCVPISNHLYFYWYRQILGQKVEFLVSFYNNEISEKSEIFDDQFSVERPDGSNFTLKIRSTKLEDSAMYFCASSETGTIGETQYFGPGTRLLVL.

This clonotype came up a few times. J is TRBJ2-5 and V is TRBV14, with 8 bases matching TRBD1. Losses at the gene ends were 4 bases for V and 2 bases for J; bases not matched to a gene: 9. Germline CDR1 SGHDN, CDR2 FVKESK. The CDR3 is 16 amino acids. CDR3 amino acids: CASSRSGTGIQETQYF. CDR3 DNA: TGTGCCAGCAGCCGCTCCGGGACAGGAATTCAAGAGACCCAGTACTTC.

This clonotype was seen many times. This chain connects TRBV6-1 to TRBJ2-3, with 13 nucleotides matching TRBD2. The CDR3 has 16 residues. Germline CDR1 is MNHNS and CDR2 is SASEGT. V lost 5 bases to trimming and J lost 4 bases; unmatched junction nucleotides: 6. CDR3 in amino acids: CASSKWTSGGSDTQYF. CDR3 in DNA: TGTGCCAGCAGTAAATGGACTAGCGGGGGTTCAGATACGCAGTATTTT.

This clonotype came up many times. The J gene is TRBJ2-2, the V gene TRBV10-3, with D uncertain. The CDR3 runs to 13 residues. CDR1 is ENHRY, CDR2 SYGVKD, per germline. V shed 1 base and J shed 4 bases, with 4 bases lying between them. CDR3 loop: CAISEWVTGELFF. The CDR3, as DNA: TGTGCCATCAGTGAGTGGGTCACCGGGGAGCTGTTTTTT.

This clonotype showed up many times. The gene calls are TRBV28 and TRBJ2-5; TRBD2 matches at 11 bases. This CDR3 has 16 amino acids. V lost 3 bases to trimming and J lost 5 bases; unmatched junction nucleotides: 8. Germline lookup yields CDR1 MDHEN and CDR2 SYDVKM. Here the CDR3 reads CASSFELAGARETQYF. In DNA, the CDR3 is TGTGCCAGCAGTTTCGAACTAGCGGGGGCTCGGGAGACCCAGTACTTC.

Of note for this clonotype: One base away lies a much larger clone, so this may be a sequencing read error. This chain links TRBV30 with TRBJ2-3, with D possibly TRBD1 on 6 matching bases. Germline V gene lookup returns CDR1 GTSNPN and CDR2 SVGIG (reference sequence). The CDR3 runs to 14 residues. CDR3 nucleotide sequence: TGTGCCTGGAGTATGGGGGCCGGGGTAGATGCGCAGTATTTT. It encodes CAWSMGAGVDAQYF.

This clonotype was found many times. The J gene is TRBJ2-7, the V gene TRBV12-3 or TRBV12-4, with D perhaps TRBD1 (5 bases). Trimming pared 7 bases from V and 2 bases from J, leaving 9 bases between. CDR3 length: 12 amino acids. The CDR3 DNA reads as TGTGCCAGCAAGGGCAGGGCCTACGAGCAGTACTTC. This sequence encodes CASKGRAYEQYF.

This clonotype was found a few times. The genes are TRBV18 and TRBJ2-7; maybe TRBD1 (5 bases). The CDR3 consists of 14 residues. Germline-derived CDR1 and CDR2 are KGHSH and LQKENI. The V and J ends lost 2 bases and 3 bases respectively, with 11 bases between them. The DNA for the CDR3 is TGTGCCAGCTCACCAAGGCAGGGTGTCTACGAGCAGTACTTC. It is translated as CASSPRQGVYEQYF.

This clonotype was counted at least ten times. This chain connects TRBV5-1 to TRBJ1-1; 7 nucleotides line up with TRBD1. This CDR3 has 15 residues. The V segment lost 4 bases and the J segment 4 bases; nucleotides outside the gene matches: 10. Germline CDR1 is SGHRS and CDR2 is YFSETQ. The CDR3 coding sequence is TGCGCCAGCAGCAACGGACGACAGGGAGGCACTGAAGCTTTCTTT. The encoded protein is CASSNGRQGGTEAFF.

The DNA of the CDR3 is TGTGCCAGCAGCTTGGATGGCAGACCCTCTGGCAATCAGCCCCAGCATTTT. This codes for CASSLDGRPSGNQPQHF. The chain carries TRBV5-5 and TRBJ1-5; no clear D. V was pared by 0 bases and J by 2 bases, with 15 bases between. The CDR3 spans 17 residues. Germline V gives CDR1 SGHKS, CDR2 YYEKEE (reference sequence).

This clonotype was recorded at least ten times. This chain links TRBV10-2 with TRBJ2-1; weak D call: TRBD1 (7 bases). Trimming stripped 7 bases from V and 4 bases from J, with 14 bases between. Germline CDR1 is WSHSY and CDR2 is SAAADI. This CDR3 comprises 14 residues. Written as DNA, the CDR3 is TGCGCCAGCAAGGGCAGGGGGGTGTACAATGAGCAGTTCTTC. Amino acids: CASKGRGVYNEQFF.

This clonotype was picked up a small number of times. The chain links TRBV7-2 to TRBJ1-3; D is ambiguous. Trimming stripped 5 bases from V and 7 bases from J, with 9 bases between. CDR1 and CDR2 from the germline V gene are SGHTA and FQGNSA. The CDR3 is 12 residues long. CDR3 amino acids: CASSPSSNTIYF. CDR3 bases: TGTGCCAGCAGCCCTTCCTCGAACACCATATATTTT.